Listed below are T cell receptor beta chains from one sample, sequenced in a study of T cell repertoires in cytomegalovirus infection. TCRdb ran MiXCR on the reads and lists one entry per CDR3 protein. The sample includes about 770,000 distinct CDR3 sequences, 25% to 30% of them seen just once. Their cognate antigens are unknown. The specimen comprised cultured CD8+ T cells from PBMCs, sampled from culture after CMV antigen stimulation. Receptors originate from a human donor in good health (CMV status not recorded). Some clones in this sample may be carry-over from other donors' samples. Both conserved end residues are part of each CDR3. Fields, in order: D gene, V gene, J gene, clone size, CDR3 protein, CDR3 DNA. D genes are given only for firm matches. For some rows the clone size is stated as once, few or many, or as a class when expanded; others skip it.

D gene: TRBD1; V gene: TRBV6-1; J gene: TRBJ2-1; clone size: .; CDR3 protein: CASSPDRGRGEQFF; CDR3 DNA: TGTGCCAGCAGCCCGGACAGGGGGCGCGGTGAGCAGTTCTTC
D gene: TRBD1; V gene: TRBV7-6; J gene: TRBJ1-2; clone size: .; CDR3 protein: CASSGSGTGIYGYTF; CDR3 DNA: TGTGCCAGCAGCGGATCCGGGACAGGGATCTATGGCTACACCTTC
D gene: .; V gene: TRBV7-9; J gene: TRBJ2-5; clone size: few; CDR3 protein: CASSLSAQAETQYF; CDR3 DNA: TGTGCCAGCAGCTTATCTGCCCAGGCAGAGACCCAGTACTTC
D gene: .; V gene: TRBV6-5; J gene: TRBJ2-2; clone size: .; CDR3 protein: CASSYRREPNTGELFF; CDR3 DNA: TGTGCCAGCAGTTACCGCCGGGAACCTAACACCGGGGAGCTGTTTTTT
D gene: TRBD1; V gene: TRBV7-8; J gene: TRBJ2-7; clone size: .; CDR3 protein: CASSKTGEGTYEQYF; CDR3 DNA: TGTGCCAGCAGCAAAACAGGGGAAGGCACCTACGAGCAGTACTTC
D gene: TRBD2; V gene: TRBV5-4; J gene: TRBJ2-3; clone size: few; CDR3 protein: CASSLDGGLTTDTQYF; CDR3 DNA: TGTGCCAGCAGCTTGGATGGGGGACTAACCACAGATACGCAGTATTTT
D gene: .; V gene: TRBV4-1; J gene: TRBJ1-2; clone size: .; CDR3 protein: CASSQALEVPRYGYTF; CDR3 DNA: TGCGCCAGCAGCCAAGCCCTAGAAGTCCCTAGGTATGGCTACACCTTC
D gene: TRBD2; V gene: TRBV9; J gene: TRBJ2-1; clone size: .; CDR3 protein: CASSVGGGVREQFF; CDR3 DNA: TGTGCCAGCAGCGTAGGGGGGGGGGTACGTGAGCAGTTCTTC
D gene: .; V gene: TRBV10-3; J gene: TRBJ1-5; clone size: .; CDR3 protein: CAISGGEGSNQPQHF; CDR3 DNA: TGTGCCATCAGCGGAGGGGAAGGAAGCAATCAGCCCCAGCATTTT
D gene: TRBD1; V gene: TRBV12-3/TRBV12-4; J gene: TRBJ2-7; clone size: .; CDR3 protein: CASRLTGTGIYEQYF; CDR3 DNA: TGTGCCAGCAGACTGACAGGGACAGGGATCTACGAGCAGTACTTC
D gene: TRBD2; V gene: TRBV7-9; J gene: TRBJ2-3; clone size: many; CDR3 protein: CASTMGRGLTDTQYF; CDR3 DNA: TGTGCCAGCACCATGGGGAGGGGCCTCACAGATACGCAGTATTTT
D gene: .; V gene: TRBV7-6; J gene: TRBJ1-2; clone size: .; CDR3 protein: CASSSRGGGGSNYGYTF; CDR3 DNA: TGTGCCAGCAGCAGCAGGGGAGGCGGGGGCTCTAACTATGGCTACACCTTC
D gene: .; V gene: TRBV3-1; J gene: TRBJ2-2; clone size: few; CDR3 protein: CASSQESGTTGANTGELFF; CDR3 DNA: TGTGCCAGCAGCCAAGAAAGCGGGACCACAGGGGCGAACACCGGGGAGCTGTTTTTT
D gene: TRBD1; V gene: TRBV19; J gene: TRBJ1-1; clone size: once; CDR3 protein: CASSKQGSNTEAFF; CDR3 DNA: TGTGCCAGTAGTAAACAGGGGTCTAACACTGAAGCTTTCTTT
D gene: .; V gene: TRBV9; J gene: TRBJ1-2; clone size: few; CDR3 protein: CASSVQRQGHNYGYTF; CDR3 DNA: TGTGCCAGCAGCGTACAAAGGCAGGGCCATAACTATGGCTACACCTTC
D gene: TRBD1; V gene: TRBV15; J gene: TRBJ1-6; clone size: few; CDR3 protein: CATSRAYPGQGVSPLHF; CDR3 DNA: TGTGCCACCAGCAGAGCCTATCCGGGACAGGGGGTATCACCCCTCCACTTT
D gene: TRBD1; V gene: TRBV6-1; J gene: TRBJ1-1; clone size: .; CDR3 protein: CASRETGGTEAFF; CDR3 DNA: TGTGCCAGCAGAGAGACAGGGGGCACTGAAGCTTTCTTT
D gene: TRBD2; V gene: TRBV6-6; J gene: TRBJ2-1; clone size: once; CDR3 protein: CASTIAGSYNEQFF; CDR3 DNA: TGTGCCAGCACCATAGCGGGGTCCTACAATGAGCAGTTCTTC
D gene: .; V gene: TRBV12-3/TRBV12-4; J gene: TRBJ2-7; clone size: few; CDR3 protein: CASSSSTGMGEQYF; CDR3 DNA: TGTGCCAGCAGTTCGTCGACAGGAATGGGCGAGCAGTACTTC
D gene: TRBD2; V gene: TRBV19; J gene: TRBJ2-1; clone size: .; CDR3 protein: CASSMAGTSANEQFF; CDR3 DNA: TGTGCCAGTAGTATGGCCGGGACTAGCGCCAATGAGCAGTTCTTC
D gene: .; V gene: TRBV27; J gene: TRBJ1-1; clone size: few; CDR3 protein: CASSPQSGAHTEAFF; CDR3 DNA: TGTGCCAGCAGTCCCCAATCAGGAGCCCACACTGAAGCTTTCTTT
D gene: .; V gene: TRBV7-6; J gene: TRBJ2-6; clone size: many; CDR3 protein: CASSLRPSGANVLTF; CDR3 DNA: TGTGCCAGCAGCTTACGGCCCTCTGGGGCCAACGTCCTGACTTTC
D gene: TRBD1; V gene: TRBV7-9; J gene: TRBJ1-1; clone size: many; CDR3 protein: CASSLGTRGIVNTEAFF; CDR3 DNA: TGTGCCAGCAGCTTAGGTACCAGGGGGATTGTGAACACTGAAGCTTTCTTT
D gene: TRBD2; V gene: TRBV6-5; J gene: TRBJ2-1; clone size: few; CDR3 protein: CASSYGLAEPQFF; CDR3 DNA: TGTGCCAGCAGTTACGGACTAGCCGAACCCCAGTTCTTC
D gene: .; V gene: TRBV6-1; J gene: TRBJ2-5; clone size: .; CDR3 protein: CASTSAEETQYF; CDR3 DNA: TGTGCCAGCACGTCAGCGGAGGAGACCCAGTACTTC
D gene: .; V gene: TRBV7-6; J gene: TRBJ1-1; clone size: many; CDR3 protein: CASSLAAASPSEAFF; CDR3 DNA: TGTGCCAGCAGCTTAGCGGCAGCCTCTCCCTCTGAAGCTTTCTTT
D gene: TRBD1; V gene: TRBV4-2; J gene: TRBJ1-1; clone size: .; CDR3 protein: CASSQESDRGRLAGKDTEAFF; CDR3 DNA: TGTGCCAGCAGCCAAGAATCCGACAGGGGGCGGTTAGCGGGTAAGGACACTGAAGCTTTCTTT
D gene: .; V gene: TRBV7-9; J gene: TRBJ2-5; clone size: .; CDR3 protein: CASSLGLTGEETQYF; CDR3 DNA: TGTGCCAGCAGCTTAGGTTTGACGGGAGAAGAGACCCAGTACTTC
D gene: .; V gene: TRBV28; J gene: TRBJ1-2; clone size: .; CDR3 protein: CASSPGGAQVGGYTF; CDR3 DNA: TGTGCCAGCAGCCCCGGTGGGGCCCAGGTCGGCGGCTACACCTTC
D gene: TRBD1; V gene: TRBV6-6; J gene: TRBJ2-7; clone size: .; CDR3 protein: CASSTLDRIIPYEQYF; CDR3 DNA: TGTGCCAGCAGTACCCTGGACAGGATAATACCCTACGAGCAGTACTTC
D gene: TRBD2; V gene: TRBV6-5; J gene: TRBJ2-3; clone size: .; CDR3 protein: CASSYFRGGTDTQYF; CDR3 DNA: TGTGCCAGCAGTTACTTCCGGGGGGGCACAGATACGCAGTATTTT
D gene: .; V gene: TRBV12-3/TRBV12-4; J gene: TRBJ1-4; clone size: .; CDR3 protein: CASSHSATNEKLFF; CDR3 DNA: TGTGCCAGCAGTCACAGTGCAACTAATGAAAAACTGTTTTTT
D gene: .; V gene: TRBV14; J gene: TRBJ2-7; clone size: .; CDR3 protein: CASSQAGDPYEQYF; CDR3 DNA: TGTGCCAGCAGCCAAGCCGGGGACCCCTACGAGCAGTACTTC
D gene: .; V gene: TRBV5-5; J gene: TRBJ2-3; clone size: .; CDR3 protein: CASSLGGRPPDTQYF; CDR3 DNA: TGTGCCAGCAGCTTGGGGGGCCGGCCTCCAGATACGCAGTATTTT
D gene: .; V gene: TRBV7-6; J gene: TRBJ1-1; clone size: many; CDR3 protein: CASSLGQSTEAFF; CDR3 DNA: TGTGCCAGCAGCTTAGGACAGAGCACTGAAGCTTTCTTT
D gene: .; V gene: TRBV6-6; J gene: TRBJ1-1; clone size: few; CDR3 protein: CASSYVDQGNTEAFF; CDR3 DNA: TGTGCCAGCAGTTACGTTGATCAAGGGAACACTGAAGCTTTCTTT
D gene: TRBD1; V gene: TRBV7-7; J gene: TRBJ2-3; clone size: .; CDR3 protein: CASSLGTGGYGDTQYF; CDR3 DNA: TGTGCTAGCAGCTTGGGGACAGGGGGATATGGAGATACGCAGTATTTT
D gene: .; V gene: TRBV27; J gene: TRBJ2-7; clone size: few; CDR3 protein: CASSLSPGLDEQYF; CDR3 DNA: TGTGCCAGCAGTTTATCCCCAGGCCTTGACGAGCAGTACTTC
D gene: TRBD2; V gene: TRBV4-3; J gene: TRBJ2-1; clone size: few; CDR3 protein: CASSQAPSGSSYNEQFF; CDR3 DNA: TGCGCCAGCAGCCAGGCTCCTAGCGGGAGCTCCTACAATGAGCAGTTCTTC
D gene: .; V gene: TRBV2; J gene: TRBJ2-1; clone size: .; CDR3 protein: CASTSDSYNEQFF; CDR3 DNA: TGTGCCAGCACCTCGGACTCCTACAATGAGCAGTTCTTC
D gene: .; V gene: TRBV12-3/TRBV12-4; J gene: TRBJ2-3; clone size: .; CDR3 protein: CASSFWQGTDTQYF; CDR3 DNA: TGTGCCAGCAGTTTTTGGCAGGGGACAGATACGCAGTATTTT
D gene: TRBD2; V gene: TRBV6-5; J gene: TRBJ2-3; clone size: few; CDR3 protein: CASSLQAGVPTDTQYF; CDR3 DNA: TGTGCCAGCAGTTTACAAGCGGGGGTTCCCACAGATACGCAGTATTTT
D gene: .; V gene: TRBV19; J gene: TRBJ1-5; clone size: many; CDR3 protein: CASSIWRDTNQPQHF; CDR3 DNA: TGTGCCAGTAGTATTTGGAGGGATACTAATCAGCCCCAGCATTTT
D gene: TRBD1; V gene: TRBV10-3; J gene: TRBJ2-1; clone size: few; CDR3 protein: CAITDSGTGPNEQFF; CDR3 DNA: TGTGCCATCACTGACTCCGGGACAGGGCCCAATGAGCAGTTCTTC
D gene: .; V gene: TRBV5-1; J gene: TRBJ2-3; clone size: .; CDR3 protein: CASSFRPRGTSTDTQYF; CDR3 DNA: TGCGCCAGCAGCTTTCGCCCTCGGGGAACTAGCACAGATACGCAGTATTTT
D gene: .; V gene: TRBV5-4; J gene: TRBJ1-2; clone size: .; CDR3 protein: CASSYARTEPNYGYTF; CDR3 DNA: TGTGCCAGCAGCTACGCCCGGACAGAACCTAACTATGGCTACACCTTC
D gene: TRBD1; V gene: TRBV7-2; J gene: TRBJ1-4; clone size: many; CDR3 protein: CASSLGTGEKLFF; CDR3 DNA: TGTGCCAGCAGCTTAGGGACAGGGGAAAAACTGTTTTTT
D gene: .; V gene: TRBV7-9; J gene: TRBJ2-3; clone size: .; CDR3 protein: CASSFGQRKDTQYF; CDR3 DNA: TGTGCCAGCAGCTTCGGCCAGAGGAAAGATACGCAGTATTTT
D gene: .; V gene: TRBV7-2; J gene: TRBJ1-1; clone size: many; CDR3 protein: CASSSGWGRAMGEAFF; CDR3 DNA: TGTGCCAGCAGCTCGGGGTGGGGCAGGGCTATGGGTGAAGCTTTCTTT
D gene: .; V gene: TRBV19; J gene: TRBJ1-6; clone size: few; CDR3 protein: CASSIDGLAENSPLHF; CDR3 DNA: TGTGCCAGTAGTATAGATGGGTTGGCAGAGAATTCACCCCTCCACTTT
D gene: TRBD1; V gene: TRBV5-8; J gene: TRBJ2-7; clone size: .; CDR3 protein: CASSTRTGGSYEQYF; CDR3 DNA: TGTGCCAGCAGCACAAGGACAGGGGGATCCTACGAGCAGTACTTC
D gene: .; V gene: TRBV19; J gene: TRBJ2-5; clone size: .; CDR3 protein: CASSIIPRGLKETQYF; CDR3 DNA: TGTGCCAGTAGTATTATTCCTCGGGGACTTAAAGAGACCCAGTACTTC
D gene: TRBD2; V gene: TRBV2; J gene: TRBJ2-3; clone size: .; CDR3 protein: CASSEQRGATDTQYF; CDR3 DNA: TGTGCCAGCAGTGAACAGCGGGGGGCCACGGATACGCAGTATTTT
D gene: .; V gene: TRBV7-6; J gene: TRBJ1-1; clone size: .; CDR3 protein: CASRPDGTGAFF; CDR3 DNA: TGTGCCAGCAGACCCGACGGGACCGGTGCTTTCTTT
D gene: TRBD1; V gene: TRBV7-8; J gene: TRBJ1-2; clone size: many; CDR3 protein: CASSPFRAGGFRFGGYTF; CDR3 DNA: TGTGCCAGCAGTCCTTTTCGGGCAGGGGGCTTTCGGTTCGGTGGCTACACCTTC